Below are 26 T cell receptor beta chains sequenced from a single sample in a study of immune cell composition in non-small cell lung cancer. Data came from immunoSEQ multiplex PCR; TCRdb stores just in-frame clones and leaves some out. The sample has 3,500 to 4,500 clones, about 73% seen once; the top ten hold about 20%. Sequences were obtained from lung tumor tissue. The receptors originated from a human donor with non-small cell lung cancer.

This chain connects TRBV2 to TRBJ2-2, with D perhaps matching TRBD1 (6 bases). Germline V gene data show CDR1 as SNHLY and CDR2 as FYNNEI. The CDR3 runs to 13 residues. V lost 6 bases and J 1 base, leaving 6 bases between the germline ends. The CDR3 DNA reads TGTGCCAGCAGGACAGGGAACACCGGGGAGCTGTTTTTT. This encodes CASRTGNTGELFF.

The chain recombines TRBV28 with TRBJ1-5, with 8 nucleotides matching TRBD1. Losses at the gene ends were 5 bases for V and 6 bases for J; bases not matched to a gene: 12. The CDR3 spans 16 residues. Germline V CDR1 and CDR2: MDHEN, SYDVKM. The DNA for the CDR3 is TGTGCCAGCAGTCCTATGACAGGGGCCCGTTCTCAGCCCCAGCATTTT. It is translated as CASSPMTGARSQPQHF.

The CDR3 sequence is CASSATGGSSYNEQFF. DNA for the CDR3: TGTGCCAGCAGTGCCACAGGGGGGAGCTCCTACAATGAGCAGTTCTTC. The chain has TRBV2 and TRBJ2-1; 8 bases fit TRBD1. Germline V lookup: CDR1 SNHLY, CDR2 FYNNEI. V lost 4 bases, J lost 0 bases, and 5 bases stayed unmatched. The CDR3 is 16 amino acids.

This sequence joins TRBV2 and TRBJ2-1; D might be TRBD1 (6 bases). CDR1 SNHLY and CDR2 FYNNEI come from the germline V gene. Trimming took off 6 bases at V and 5 bases at J, with 11 bases between the two ends. The CDR3 runs to 13 residues. The CDR3 DNA follows: TGTGCCAGCAGAAAAGGACAGAACAATGAGCAGTTCTTC. The encoded protein is CASRKGQNNEQFF.

The chain uses TRBV7-3 and TRBJ2-1; 9 nucleotides line up with TRBD2. Germline loops: CDR1 SGHTA, CDR2 FQGTGA. CDR3 length: 17 amino acids. V lost 1 base, J lost 8 bases, and 12 bases stayed unmatched. The CDR3: CASSLRTSGGIRDEQFF. CDR3 nucleotide sequence: TGTGCCAGCAGCTTAAGAACCAGCGGGGGGATTAGAGATGAGCAGTTCTTC. Combining the CDR3 with reference TRBV7-3 and TRBJ2-1 gives the whole variable domain GAGVSQTPSNKVTEKGKYVELRCDPISGHTALYWYRQSLGQGPEFLIYFQGTGAADDSGLPNDRFFAVRPEGSVSTLKIQRTERGDSAVYLCASSLRTSGGIRDEQFFGPGTRLTVL.

This clone was picked up a small number of times. The chain joins TRBV6-6 to TRBJ1-1, with D possibly TRBD1 on 5 matching bases. V was shortened by 5 bases and J by 4 bases, with 17 bases between the two germline ends. Per the germline V gene, CDR1 is MNHNY and CDR2 is SVGAGI (reference sequence). The CDR3 consists of 15 residues. The CDR3 protein is CASSRWDPWGTEAFF. The DNA for the CDR3 is TGTGCCAGCAGTAGGTGGGACCCCTGGGGCACTGAAGCTTTCTTT.

This chain uses TRBV14 with TRBJ2-1; D possibly corresponds to TRBD1 (5 bases). Germline V lookup: CDR1 SGHDN, CDR2 FVKESK. V lost 1 base and J lost 3, with 13 bases in between. The CDR3 sequence is 16 residues long. CDR3 nucleotide sequence: TGTGCCAGCAGCCAAGGACAGAGCGCATTCTACAATGAGCAGTTCTTC. Protein sequence: CASSQGQSAFYNEQFF.

The chain combines TRBV11-3 with TRBJ2-2; D remains ambiguous. Germline CDR1 and CDR2: SGHNT and YENEEA. V was pared by 1 base and J by 8 bases, with 8 bases between. The CDR3 totals 13 residues. CDR3 sequence (DNA): TGTGCCAGCAGCTTAGGACTCCGTGGGGAGCTGTTTTTT. Amino acid sequence: CASSLGLRGELFF.

A word on this clone: The junction does not match germline at one end; this may be a read error. The chain employs TRBV29-1 and TRBJ2-1, with a possible D match to TRBD1 (6 bases). This CDR3 has 11 amino acids. CDR1 SQVTM and CDR2 ANQGSEA come from the germline V gene. Written as DNA, the CDR3 is TGCAGCTCGAGGGGGACCAATGGGCAGTTCTTC. Translated: CSSRGTNGQFF.

The chain uses TRBV13 and TRBJ2-7; D call uncertain. The ends were cut back, 3 bases at V and 2 bases at J, with 8 bases in the middle. The CDR3 loop spans 13 amino acids. The germline V gene encodes CDR1 PRHDT and CDR2 FYEKMQ (reference sequence). The CDR3 here is CASSFGSTYEQYF. The DNA for the CDR3 is TGTGCCAGCAGCTTCGGCAGTACCTACGAGCAGTACTTC.

This chain uses TRBV27 with TRBJ2-1, with unresolved D. This CDR3 has 14 amino acids. V gave up 5 bases and J gave up 5 bases, with 13 bases separating them. Per germline, CDR1 MNHEY and CDR2 SMNVEV (reference sequence). The CDR3 sequence is CASSESWGDNEQFF. CDR3 DNA sequence: TGTGCCAGCAGTGAGTCATGGGGTGACAATGAGCAGTTCTTC.

This clone was observed a single time. The chain couples TRBV30 to TRBJ1-4; D unclear. The CDR3 loop spans 11 amino acids. Germline lookup yields CDR1 GTSNPN and CDR2 SVGIG (reference sequence). The V end was cut by 3 bases, the J end by 3 bases, with 2 bases between. Written as DNA, the CDR3 is TGTGCCTGGAGCCCTAATGAAAAACTGTTTTTT. Its translation: CAWSPNEKLFF.

The count of this clone is one. The chain carries TRBV7-3 and TRBJ2-3; no definite D call. With 4 bases removed from V and 3 bases from J, the gap between germline ends came to 17 bases. CDR1 SGHTA and CDR2 FQGTGA come from the germline V gene. The CDR3 totals 16 residues. The CDR3 DNA reads TGTGCCAGCAGCTCCCGGCCCATGAGTGGTACAGATACGCAGTATTTT. Encoded protein: CASSSRPMSGTDTQYF.

The chain joins TRBV2 to TRBJ1-5, with a tentative D call TRBD1 (5 bases). The V gene lost 6 bases and the J gene lost 5 bases, with 14 bases spanning the gap. This CDR3 comprises 14 residues. Per the germline V gene, CDR1 is SNHLY and CDR2 is FYNNEI. CDR3 amino acids: CASSQSRVDQPQHF. In nucleotides, the CDR3 is TGTGCCAGCAGCCAAAGCAGGGTTGATCAGCCCCAGCATTTT. Full variable domain (rest looked up from reference TRBV2 and TRBJ1-5): EPEVTQTPSHQVTQMGQEVILRCVPISNHLYFYWYRQILGQKVEFLVSFYNNEISEKSEIFDDQFSVERPDGSNFTLKIRSTKLEDSAMYFCASSQSRVDQPQHFGDGTRLSIL.

J is TRBJ1-2 and V is TRBV7-8; tentative D call: TRBD1 (5 bases). The ends were cut back, 0 bases at V and 4 bases at J, with 12 bases in the middle. The germline gives CDR1 SGHVS, CDR2 FQNEAQ. The CDR3 runs to 15 residues. The CDR3 reads CASSLAPTESYGYTF. The CDR3, as DNA: TGTGCCAGCAGCTTAGCCCCGACAGAGTCCTATGGCTACACCTTC.

The chain couples TRBV28 to TRBJ2-3; D might be TRBD1 or TRBD2, each matching 5 bases. The CDR3 totals 15 residues. Germline CDR1 is MDHEN and CDR2 is SYDVKM. The V end lost 6 bases, the J end lost 9 bases, and 22 bases lay between the germline ends. Here the CDR3 reads CASRSPGPTRITQYF. Written as DNA, the CDR3 is TGTGCCAGCAGATCTCCGGGACCCACGCGTATCACGCAGTATTTT. The whole variable domain, remainder taken from reference TRBV28 and TRBJ2-3, is DVKVTQSSRYLVKRTGEKVFLECVQDMDHENMFWYRQDPGLGLRLIYFSYDVKMKEKGDIPEGYSVSREKKERFSLILESASTNQTSMYLCASRSPGPTRITQYFGPGTRLTVL.

This clone was counted once. CDR3 residues: CASWTSGSQETQYF. The CDR3 coding sequence is TGTGCCAGTTGGACTAGCGGGTCGCAAGAGACCCAGTACTTC. The V and J genes are TRBV2 and TRBJ2-5; 11 bases line up with TRBD2. V trimming: 9 bases; J trimming: 2 bases; junction bases outside the gene matches: 5. This CDR3 contains 14 residues. The germline V gene has CDR1 SNHLY and CDR2 FYNNEI.

This sequence joins TRBV28 and TRBJ2-6; possible D gene TRBD1, 5 bases. The CDR3 totals 16 residues. Trimming left V 6 bases short and J 0 bases short, with 12 bases between. CDR1 and CDR2 from the germline V gene are MDHEN and SYDVKM. The CDR3 DNA reads as TGTGCCAGCAGGCAACAGGTCTACTCTGGGGCCAACGTCCTGACTTTC. Its protein product is CASRQQVYSGANVLTF.

J is TRBJ2-4 and V is TRBV4-1, with TRBD2 as a possible D gene (6 bases). The V gene's germline CDR1 is MGHRA and CDR2 YSYEKL. Trimming cost V 7 bases and J 5 bases, with 12 bases left between them. This CDR3 spans 13 amino acids. This CDR3 is CASTVGTQNIQYF. The CDR3 DNA follows: TGCGCCAGCACGGTGGGGACTCAAAACATTCAGTACTTC.

The CDR3 sequence is CASSSTPDRGPSYEQYF. The CDR3 DNA sequence: TGTGCCAGCAGCTCCACTCCGGACAGGGGACCCTCCTACGAGCAGTACTTC. The chain carries TRBV28 and TRBJ2-7; TRBD1 matches at 9 bases. After removal of 6 bases from V and 0 bases from J, the junction contained 12 bases not matched to a gene. CDR1 MDHEN and CDR2 SYDVKM come from the germline V gene. The CDR3 has 17 amino acids.

The V and J genes are TRBV9 and TRBJ2-3; D is undetermined. Germline V CDR1 and CDR2: SGDLS, YYNGEE. V dropped 0 bases and J dropped 2 bases, with 4 bases sitting between them. This CDR3 has 13 amino acids. The CDR3 coding sequence is TGTGCCAGCAGCGTAGGAATCACAGATACGCAGTATTTT. It encodes CASSVGITDTQYF.

The V call is TRBV11-2, the J call TRBJ2-5; no clear D gene. Germline V CDR1 and CDR2: SGHAT, FQNNGV. Deletions cut 1 base from V and 2 bases from J, with 11 bases between. The CDR3 length is 15 residues. CDR3 sequence: CASSLGAAAQETQYF. The CDR3 coding sequence is TGTGCCAGCAGCTTAGGGGCGGCAGCTCAAGAGACCCAGTACTTC.

In this sample, this clone turned up a few times. V is TRBV9 and J is TRBJ2-3, with a weak D call TRBD1 (6 bases). Germline values: CDR1 SGDLS, CDR2 YYNGEE. The CDR3 totals 14 residues. Trimming took off 3 bases at V and 6 bases at J, with 14 bases between the two ends. CDR3 nucleotide sequence: TGTGCCAGCAGCGCATTACAGGGCCGGGATACGCAGTATTTT. It codes for CASSALQGRDTQYF.

CDR3: CASSSGGAGDTQYF. In nucleotides, the CDR3 is TGTGCCAGCAGTAGCGGGGGGGCAGGAGATACGCAGTATTTT. The V call is TRBV5-6, the J call TRBJ2-3; 11 bases match TRBD2. The germline CDR1 and CDR2 sequences are SGHDT and YYEEEE. V lost 5 bases and J lost 5; bases outside the gene matches: 4. The CDR3 runs 14 residues.

The chain employs TRBV27 and TRBJ1-5; D perhaps matches TRBD1 (6 bases). V was pared by 10 bases and J by 1 base, with 17 bases between. CDR1 and CDR2 (germline): MNHEY, SMNVEV (reference sequence). The CDR3 extends over 15 amino acids. CDR3 loop: CATRRGSRSNQPQHF. CDR3 coding DNA: TGTGCCACTCGAAGGGGGTCAAGGAGCAATCAGCCCCAGCATTTT.

The rearrangement links TRBV30 to TRBJ1-3; D gene unclear. The length of the CDR3 is 14 residues. V dropped 2 bases and J dropped 0 bases, with 8 bases sitting between them. Germline CDR1 is GTSNPN and CDR2 is SVGIG (reference sequence). CDR3 loop: CAWSRTVSGNTIYF. The DNA for the CDR3 is TGTGCCTGGAGTCGGACGGTCTCTGGAAACACCATATATTTT.